The clone carrying this T cell receptor beta chain occurred many times. Trimming removed 3 bases at V and 4 bases at J, with 16 bases between. Germline V gives CDR1 MNHNS, CDR2 SASEGT. The CDR3 runs 16 residues. Per the original data handling: Counts of nucleated cells, estimated from reference gene primer amplification, were obtained. Produced via immunoSEQ multiplex PCR; TCRdb's table is partial and in-frame only. That table supplies the V and J calls and clone size; D and trimming were determined from the DNA. This sample has some 120,000 clones, with roughly 79% found just once. The data belong to a study of blood T cell repertoires in COVID-19. About the research overall: The United States, Italy and Spain provided the acute and convalescent COVID-19 samples. Sources were T cells, B-cell-depleted T cells, or PBMCs; the material itself was cDNA or gDNA.

The sequence derives from a human donor in a cohort sampled during active COVID-19. V gene TRBV6-1 combines with J gene TRBJ1-5, with TRBD1 as a possible D gene (6 bases). The sequenced sample was peripheral blood. The CDR3 nucleotides are TGTGCCAGCAGTGAGGGGACACTAAGGGGTAATCAGCCCCAGCATTTT. Translated, it gives CASSEGTLRGNQPQHF.